One and the same sample provided the 14 T cell receptor beta chains below, sequenced in a study of blood T cell repertoires in COVID-19. Data came from immunoSEQ multiplex PCR; TCRdb stores just in-frame clones and leaves some out. The sample records over 110,000 clones, roughly three quarters being singletons. The sample consisted of peripheral blood. The source of these receptors is a woman in her sixties or seventies with acute or convalescent COVID-19.

The chain links TRBV5-1 to TRBJ2-5; D may be TRBD2 (6 bases). CDR3 size: 13 residues. V was cut by 5 bases and J by 5 bases, with 13 bases left in between. Germline V gene lookup returns CDR1 SGHRS and CDR2 YFSETQ. This CDR3 is CASSGTWEETQYF. CDR3 DNA sequence: TGCGCCAGCAGTGGGACTTGGGAGGAGACCCAGTACTTC.

This clone was seen a handful of times. This chain uses TRBV10-1 with TRBJ2-3; 9 bases line up with TRBD2. The CDR3 consists of 13 residues. Germline CDR1 WNHNN, CDR2 SYGVQD (reference sequence). After removal of 8 bases from V and 1 base from J, the junction contained 1 base not matched to a gene. As DNA, the CDR3 is TGCGCCAGCTCTAGCGGGGGCACAGATACGCAGTATTTT. It codes for CASSSGGTDTQYF.

The rearrangement links TRBV7-6 to TRBJ2-5; no clear D gene. V lost 1 base and J 2 bases, leaving 11 bases between the germline ends. The CDR3 is 15 residues long. Germline V lookup: CDR1 SGHVS, CDR2 FNYEAQ. CDR3 loop: CASSLDGAPQETQYF. The CDR3 region has the DNA TGTGCCAGCAGCTTAGACGGAGCGCCACAAGAGACCCAGTACTTC.

J is TRBJ2-2 and V is TRBV28; possible D gene TRBD2, 5 bases. There are 15 residues in the CDR3. Per germline, CDR1 MDHEN and CDR2 SYDVKM. V shed 4 bases and J shed 7 bases, with 16 bases lying between them. The CDR3 DNA reads TGTGCCAGCAGTTCTACCGGAGGAGCCGTCGGGGAGCTGTTTTTT. Protein: CASSSTGGAVGELFF. Drawing the rest from reference TRBV28 and TRBJ2-2, the complete variable domain is DVKVTQSSRYLVKRTGEKVFLECVQDMDHENMFWYRQDPGLGLRLIYFSYDVKMKEKGDIPEGYSVSREKKERFSLILESASTNQTSMYLCASSSTGGAVGELFFGEGSRLTVL.

The chain joins TRBV6-5 to TRBJ1-1; 7 nucleotides match TRBD1. Germline V gene data show CDR1 as MNHEY and CDR2 as SVGAGI. The CDR3 has 12 amino acids. Germline trimming cut 2 bases from V and 11 bases from J; bases unmatched to any gene: 5. The CDR3 loop is CASSYDRAIAFF. The DNA for the CDR3 is TGTGCCAGCAGTTACGACAGGGCCATTGCTTTCTTT.

The chain couples TRBV12-5 to TRBJ2-1; D may be TRBD2 (7 bases). This CDR3 is 11 amino acids long. Germline V CDR1 and CDR2: LGHNT, FRNRAP. The CDR3 coding sequence is TGTGCCGAGGGGGGGTTCGATGAGCAGTTCTTC. Its translation is CAEGGFDEQFF. Supplemented by reference TRBV12-5 and TRBJ2-1, the full variable domain reads DARVTQTPRHKVTEMGQEVTMRCQPILGHNTVFWYRQTMMQGLELLAYFRNRAPLDDSGMPKDRFSAEMPDATLATLKIQPSEPRDSAVYFCAEGGFDEQFFGPGTRLTVL.

CDR3 in amino acids: CASSVEQGAVRGYTF. CDR3 nucleotides: TGTGCCAGCAGCGTAGAACAGGGGGCAGTTAGGGGCTACACCTTC. The V call is TRBV9, the J call TRBJ1-2; the match to TRBD1 covers 9 bases. The germline gives CDR1 SGDLS, CDR2 YYNGEE. CDR3 length: 15 residues. The junction had 8 bases not matched to a gene; V was cut back by 0 bases and J by 8 bases.

The V and J genes are TRBV15 and TRBJ1-5, with 7 bases that match TRBD1. The V segment lost 0 bases and the J segment 2 bases; nucleotides outside the gene matches: 7. The germline gives CDR1 LNHNV, CDR2 YYDKDF (reference sequence). The CDR3 is made up of 17 amino acids. The CDR3 sequence: CATSRDLTGLGNQPQHF. In nucleotides, the CDR3 is TGTGCCACCAGCAGAGACCTGACAGGGTTGGGCAATCAGCCCCAGCATTTT.

The genes are TRBV30 and TRBJ1-1; D is perhaps TRBD1 (6 bases). V dropped 1 base and J dropped 5 bases, with 8 bases sitting between them. This CDR3 region has 12 residues. The germline gives CDR1 GTSNPN, CDR2 SVGIG (reference sequence). The CDR3 loop reads CAWSGTGTEAFF. The CDR3 DNA is TGTGCCTGGAGTGGAACAGGGACTGAAGCTTTCTTT.

This clone was counted between two and nine times. The gene calls are TRBV27 and TRBJ2-1; no reliable D call. The V and J ends lost 3 bases and 3 bases respectively, with 21 bases between them. The CDR3 loop spans 18 amino acids. The germline gives CDR1 MNHEY, CDR2 SMNVEV (reference sequence). The CDR3 sequence is CASSFLSTGHLSYNEQFF. CDR3 DNA: TGTGCCAGCAGTTTCCTCTCGACGGGTCACCTAAGCTACAATGAGCAGTTCTTC.

The V and J genes are TRBV27 and TRBJ2-7; 11 bases align to TRBD2. J gave up 7 bases and V 2 bases, and 13 bases lay outside the gene matches. The CDR3 spans 17 residues. CDR1 and CDR2 from the germline V gene are MNHEY and SMNVEV (reference sequence). The CDR3 spells CASSLLGLAGGVGEQYF. CDR3 DNA: TGTGCCAGCAGTTTACTGGGGCTAGCGGGAGGAGTGGGAGAGCAGTACTTC.

The gene calls are TRBV7-8 and TRBJ1-2; perhaps TRBD1 as D (5 bases). Germline-derived CDR1 and CDR2 are SGHVS and FQNEAQ. Trimming removed 2 bases from V and 5 bases from J, with 12 bases in between. This CDR3 spans 14 amino acids. The CDR3 nucleotides read TGTGCCAGCAGCTTACAGGGTTATGGGTATGGCTACACCTTC. This sequence encodes CASSLQGYGYGYTF.

The genes are TRBV5-1 and TRBJ1-3; D might be TRBD1 (6 bases). The CDR3 covers 17 residues. The germline V and J ends were trimmed by 0 bases and 1 base, with 14 bases remaining between them. CDR1 and CDR2 (germline): SGHRS, YFSETQ. The CDR3 nucleotides read TGCGCCAGCAGCTTGGGTTTTCAGGGGAGTTCTGGAAACACCATATATTTT. Translated: CASSLGFQGSSGNTIYF.

The sample holds one count of this clone. The chain has TRBV2 and TRBJ1-2; D unresolved. Per germline, CDR1 SNHLY and CDR2 FYNNEI. Trimming stripped 4 bases from V and 9 bases from J, with 15 bases between. The CDR3 runs to 13 residues. The CDR3 DNA reads as TGTGCCAGCAGTGGCGGAGGAGGGTCGAGCTACACCTTC. It specifies CASSGGGGSSYTF.